This T cell receptor (beta chain) was retrieved from a study of immune heterogeneity within non-small cell lung tumors. Study-level information: Classification of the tumors gave a handful of squamous cell carcinomas, around 9 non-squamous carcinomas and 1 not otherwise specified.

Amplification of TCR beta CDR3 was performed by multiplex PCR with 32 V and 13 J primers. TCRdb re-called the multiplex PCR reads through MiXCR, storing one row per CDR3 protein. This sample has some 3,000 distinct CDR3 sequences, with under 15% found just once. Judged by abundance, this clonotype is medium-sized (0.01 to 0.1%). Bulk tumor genomic DNA (around 600 ng per sample) served as template. During surgery, several far-apart biopsies were obtained from every primary tumor. Enrolled individuals presented with untreated, newly diagnosed non-small cell lung cancer and received curative surgery. CDR3 length: 13 amino acids. Unmatched junction bases numbered 11, after V lost 10 bases and J lost 6 bases. CDR1 and CDR2 (germline): SNHLY, FYNNEI.

The receptor's source is a female donor with non-small cell lung cancer. Sequenced: lung tumor tissue. V gene TRBV2 combines with J gene TRBJ1-2; 7 nucleotides agree with TRBD1. The CDR3 sequence is CAILLTGSNGYTF. The CDR3 DNA reads TGTGCCATCCTCTTGACAGGGAGCAATGGCTACACCTTC.